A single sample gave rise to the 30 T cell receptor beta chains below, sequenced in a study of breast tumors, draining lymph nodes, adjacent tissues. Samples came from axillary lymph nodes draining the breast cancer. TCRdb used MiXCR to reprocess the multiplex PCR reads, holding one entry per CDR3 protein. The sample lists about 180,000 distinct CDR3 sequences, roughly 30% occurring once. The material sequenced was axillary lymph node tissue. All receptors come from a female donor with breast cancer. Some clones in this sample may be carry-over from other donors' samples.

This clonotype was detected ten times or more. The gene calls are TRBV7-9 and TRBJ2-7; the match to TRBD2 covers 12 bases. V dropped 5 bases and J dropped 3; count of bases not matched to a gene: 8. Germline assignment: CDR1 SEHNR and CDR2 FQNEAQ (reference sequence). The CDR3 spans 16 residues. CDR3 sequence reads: CASSPPTSGSLYEQYF. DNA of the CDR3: TGTGCCAGCAGCCCCCCGACTAGCGGGAGTCTCTACGAGCAGTACTTC.

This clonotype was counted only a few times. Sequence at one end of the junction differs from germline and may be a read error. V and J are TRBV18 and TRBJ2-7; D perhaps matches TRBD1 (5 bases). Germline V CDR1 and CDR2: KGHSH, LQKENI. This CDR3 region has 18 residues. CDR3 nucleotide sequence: TGTGCCAGCTCACTTAACATGGGGCCAACCCCCTCTTCCTCCGAGCAGTACTTC. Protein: CASSLNMGPTPSSSEQYF.

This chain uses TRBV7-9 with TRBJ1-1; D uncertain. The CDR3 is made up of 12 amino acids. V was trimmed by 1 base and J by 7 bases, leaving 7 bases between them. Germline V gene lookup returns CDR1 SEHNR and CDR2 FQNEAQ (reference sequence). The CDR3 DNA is TGTGCCAGCAGCTTAGTGGTCGTTGAAGCTTTCTTT. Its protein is CASSLVVVEAFF. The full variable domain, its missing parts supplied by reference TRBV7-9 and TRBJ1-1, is DTGVSQNPRHKITKRGQNVTFRCDPISEHNRLYWYRQTLGQGPEFLTYFQNEAQLEKSRLLSDRFSAERPKGSFSTLEIQRTEQGDSAMYLCASSLVVVEAFFGQGTRLTVV.

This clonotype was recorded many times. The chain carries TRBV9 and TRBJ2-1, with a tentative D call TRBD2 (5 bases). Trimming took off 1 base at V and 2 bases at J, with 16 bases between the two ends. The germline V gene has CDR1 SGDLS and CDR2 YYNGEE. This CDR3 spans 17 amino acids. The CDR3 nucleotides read TGTGCCAGCAGCGTATTTAGTGGGAGTCGCGCCTACAATGAGCAGTTCTTC. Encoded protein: CASSVFSGSRAYNEQFF.

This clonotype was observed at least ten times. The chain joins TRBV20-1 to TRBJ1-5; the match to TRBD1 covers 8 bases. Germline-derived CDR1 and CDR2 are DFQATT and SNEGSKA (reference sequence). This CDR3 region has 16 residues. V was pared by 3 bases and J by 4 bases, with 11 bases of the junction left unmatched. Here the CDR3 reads CSASFAWQGANQPQHF. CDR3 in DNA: TGCAGTGCTAGTTTTGCTTGGCAGGGGGCGAATCAGCCCCAGCATTTT.

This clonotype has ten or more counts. The CDR3, as DNA: TGTGCCAGCAGTCCCAGGGTGAGAAACAATGAGCAGTTCTTC. This encodes CASSPRVRNNEQFF. The J gene is TRBJ2-1, the V gene TRBV12-3 or TRBV12-4, with D perhaps TRBD1 (5 bases). V lost 5 bases and J lost 5, with 13 bases in between. The CDR3 contains 14 residues.

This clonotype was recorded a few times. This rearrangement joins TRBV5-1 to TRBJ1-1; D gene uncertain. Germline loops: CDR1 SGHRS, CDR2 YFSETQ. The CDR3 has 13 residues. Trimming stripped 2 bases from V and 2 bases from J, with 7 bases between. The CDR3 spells CASSFRENTEAFF. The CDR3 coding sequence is TGCGCCAGCAGCTTTAGAGAAAACACTGAAGCTTTCTTT.

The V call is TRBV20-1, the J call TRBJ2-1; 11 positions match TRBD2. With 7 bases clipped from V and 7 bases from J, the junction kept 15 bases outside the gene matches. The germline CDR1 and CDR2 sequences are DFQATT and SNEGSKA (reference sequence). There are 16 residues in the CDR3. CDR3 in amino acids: CSVNRVGLADLNEQFF. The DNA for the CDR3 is TGCAGTGTTAATAGAGTGGGACTAGCGGATTTAAATGAGCAGTTCTTC.

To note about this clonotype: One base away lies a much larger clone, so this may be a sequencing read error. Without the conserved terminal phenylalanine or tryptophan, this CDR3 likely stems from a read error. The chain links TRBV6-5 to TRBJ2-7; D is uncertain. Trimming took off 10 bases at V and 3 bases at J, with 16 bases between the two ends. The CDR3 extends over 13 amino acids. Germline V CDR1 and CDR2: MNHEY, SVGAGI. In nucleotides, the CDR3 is TGTGCCACTCGCCCGGACCGTTTCTACGAGCAGTACCTC. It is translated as CATRPDRFYEQYL.

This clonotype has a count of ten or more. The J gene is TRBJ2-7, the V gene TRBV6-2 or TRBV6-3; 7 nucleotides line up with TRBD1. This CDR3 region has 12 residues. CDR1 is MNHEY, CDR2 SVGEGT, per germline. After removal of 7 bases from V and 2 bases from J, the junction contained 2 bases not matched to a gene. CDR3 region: CASKGQAYEQYF. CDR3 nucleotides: TGTGCCAGCAAAGGACAGGCCTACGAGCAGTACTTC.

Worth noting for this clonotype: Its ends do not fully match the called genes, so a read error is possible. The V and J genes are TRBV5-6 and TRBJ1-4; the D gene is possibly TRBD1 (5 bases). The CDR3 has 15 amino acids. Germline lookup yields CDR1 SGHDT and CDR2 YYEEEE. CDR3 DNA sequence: TGTGTCAGCAGCTGGGGACCGACGCCGGTCGAAAAACTGTTTTTT. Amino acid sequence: CVSSWGPTPVEKLFF.

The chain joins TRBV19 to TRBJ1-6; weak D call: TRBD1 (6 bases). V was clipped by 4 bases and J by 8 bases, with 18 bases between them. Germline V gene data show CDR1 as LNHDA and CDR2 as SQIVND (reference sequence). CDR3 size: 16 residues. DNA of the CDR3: TGTGCCAGTAGTAGGGCGGGGGGCCTTAGGGATTCACCCCTCCACTTT. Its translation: CASSRAGGLRDSPLHF.

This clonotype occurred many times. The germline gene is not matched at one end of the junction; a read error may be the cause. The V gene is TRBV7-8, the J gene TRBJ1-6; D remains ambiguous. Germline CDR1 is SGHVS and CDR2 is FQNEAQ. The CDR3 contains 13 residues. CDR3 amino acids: CASSLYTASLLHF. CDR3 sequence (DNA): TGTGCCAGCAGCTTATACACAGCTTCACTCCTCCACTTT.

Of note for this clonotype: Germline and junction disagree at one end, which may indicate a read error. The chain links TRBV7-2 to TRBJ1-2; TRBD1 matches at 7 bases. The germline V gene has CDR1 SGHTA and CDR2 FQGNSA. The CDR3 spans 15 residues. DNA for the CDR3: TGTGCCAGCAGCGTTCAACCCGGGACAGCCTATGGCTACCCCTTC. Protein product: CASSVQPGTAYGYPF.

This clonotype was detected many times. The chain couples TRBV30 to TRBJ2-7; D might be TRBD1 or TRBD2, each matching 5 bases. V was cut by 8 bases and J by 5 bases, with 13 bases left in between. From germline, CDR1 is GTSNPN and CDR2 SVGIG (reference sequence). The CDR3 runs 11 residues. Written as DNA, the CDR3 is TGTGCCGGGGCCTGGGACCACGAGCAGTACTTC. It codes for CAGAWDHEQYF.

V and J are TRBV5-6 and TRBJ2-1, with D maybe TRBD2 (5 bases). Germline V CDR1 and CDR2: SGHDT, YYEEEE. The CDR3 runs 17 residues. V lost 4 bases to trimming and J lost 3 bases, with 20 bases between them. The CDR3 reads CASSRGAVFGNYNEQFF. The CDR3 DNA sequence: TGTGCCAGCAGCCGGGGAGCGGTTTTCGGGAACTACAATGAGCAGTTCTTC.

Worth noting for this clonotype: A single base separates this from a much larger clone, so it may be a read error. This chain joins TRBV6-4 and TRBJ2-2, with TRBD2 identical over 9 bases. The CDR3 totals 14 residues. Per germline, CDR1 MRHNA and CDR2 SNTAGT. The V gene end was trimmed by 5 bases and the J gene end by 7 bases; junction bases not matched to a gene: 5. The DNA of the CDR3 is TGTGCCAGCAGTCGTCAAGCGGGAGGCGGGGAGCTGTTTTTT. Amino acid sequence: CASSRQAGGGELFF.

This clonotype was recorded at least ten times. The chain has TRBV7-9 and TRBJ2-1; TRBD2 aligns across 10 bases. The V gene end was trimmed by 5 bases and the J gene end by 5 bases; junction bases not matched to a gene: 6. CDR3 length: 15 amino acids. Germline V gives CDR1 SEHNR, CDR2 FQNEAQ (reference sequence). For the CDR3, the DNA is TGTGCCAGCAGCCGAACTAGCGGGATTGACAATGAGCAGTTCTTC. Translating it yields CASSRTSGIDNEQFF.

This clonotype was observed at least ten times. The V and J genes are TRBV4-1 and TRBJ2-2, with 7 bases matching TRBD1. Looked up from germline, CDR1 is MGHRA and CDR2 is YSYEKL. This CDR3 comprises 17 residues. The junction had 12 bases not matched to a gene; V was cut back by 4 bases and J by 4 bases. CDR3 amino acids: CASSLSKVQGSTGELFF. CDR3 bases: TGCGCCAGCAGCCTATCTAAGGTACAGGGGAGCACCGGGGAGCTGTTTTTT.

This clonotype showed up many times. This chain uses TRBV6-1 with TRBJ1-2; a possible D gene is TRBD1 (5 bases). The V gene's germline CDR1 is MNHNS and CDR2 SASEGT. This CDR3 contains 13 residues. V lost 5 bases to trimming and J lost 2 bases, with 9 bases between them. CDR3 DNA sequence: TGTGCCAGCAGTCTGGGGACCAACTATGGCTACACCTTC. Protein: CASSLGTNYGYTF.

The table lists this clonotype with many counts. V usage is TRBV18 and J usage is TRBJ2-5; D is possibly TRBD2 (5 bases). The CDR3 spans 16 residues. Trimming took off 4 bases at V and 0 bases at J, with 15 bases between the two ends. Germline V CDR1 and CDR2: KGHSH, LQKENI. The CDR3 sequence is CASSLIEVAHQETQYF. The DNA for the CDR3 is TGTGCCAGCTCACTTATTGAAGTAGCGCACCAAGAGACCCAGTACTTC. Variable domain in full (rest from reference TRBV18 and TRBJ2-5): NAGVMQNPRHLVRRRGQEARLRCSPMKGHSHVYWYRQLPEEGLKFMVYLQKENIIDESGMPKERFSAEFPKEGPSILRIQQVVRGDSAAYFCASSLIEVAHQETQYFGPGTRLLVL.

This CDR3 reads CASSAQGSNTIYF. In DNA, the CDR3 is TGTGCCAGTAGTGCACAGGGTTCAAACACCATATATTTT. The chain carries TRBV19 and TRBJ1-3; D is possibly TRBD1 (6 bases). The germline CDR1 and CDR2 sequences are LNHDA and SQIVND (reference sequence). The CDR3 sequence is 13 residues long. V lost 5 bases, J lost 6 bases, and 11 bases lay in between.

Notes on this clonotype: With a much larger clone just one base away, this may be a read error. The CDR3 bases are TGTGCCAGCAGTCTCCCACAGGGCGTCCCCCAAGAGACCCAGTACTTC. As protein: CASSLPQGVPQETQYF. The chain joins TRBV6-6 to TRBJ2-5; a weak D match, TRBD1 (6 bases). The length of the CDR3 is 16 residues. The germline CDR1 and CDR2 sequences are MNHNY and SVGAGI (reference sequence). Trimming shortened V by 5 bases and J by 1 base, and 17 bases separated the two germline ends.

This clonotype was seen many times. The CDR3 DNA reads TGTGCCAGCAGCGTAGGGACTAGCGGGGGGGCCTACGAGCAGTACTTC. Encoded protein: CASSVGTSGGAYEQYF. The chain links TRBV9 to TRBJ2-7; 15 bases align to TRBD2. J gave up 2 bases and V 0 bases, and 0 bases lay outside the gene matches. CDR1 SGDLS and CDR2 YYNGEE come from the germline V gene. The CDR3 length is 16 residues.

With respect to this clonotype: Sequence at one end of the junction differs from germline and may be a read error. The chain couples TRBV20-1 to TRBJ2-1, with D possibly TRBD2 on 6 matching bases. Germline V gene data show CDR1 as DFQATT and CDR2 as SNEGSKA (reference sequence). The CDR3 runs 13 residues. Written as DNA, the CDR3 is TGCAGTGCTAGTGACCACCGGGAGAATGAGCAGTCCTTC. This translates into CSASDHRENEQSF.

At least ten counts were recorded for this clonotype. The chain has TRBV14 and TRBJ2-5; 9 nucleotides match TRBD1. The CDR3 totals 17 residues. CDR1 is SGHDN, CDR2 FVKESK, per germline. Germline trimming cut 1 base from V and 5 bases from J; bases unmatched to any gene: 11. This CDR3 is CASSQGHRDRDVETQYF. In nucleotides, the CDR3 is TGTGCCAGCAGCCAAGGACACCGGGACAGGGACGTGGAGACCCAGTACTTC. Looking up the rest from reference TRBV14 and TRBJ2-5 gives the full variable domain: EAGVTQFPSHSVIEKGQTVTLRCDPISGHDNLYWYRRVMGKEIKFLLHFVKESKQDESGMPNNRFLAERTGGTYSTLKVQPAELEDSGVYFCASSQGHRDRDVETQYFGPGTRLLVL.

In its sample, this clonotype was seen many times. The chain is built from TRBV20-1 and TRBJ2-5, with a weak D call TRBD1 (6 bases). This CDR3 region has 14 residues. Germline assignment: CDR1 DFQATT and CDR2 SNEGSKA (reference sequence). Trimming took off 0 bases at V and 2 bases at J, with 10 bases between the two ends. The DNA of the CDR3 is TGCAGTGCTAGAGATCAGGACAGTCAAGAGACCCAGTACTTC. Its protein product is CSARDQDSQETQYF.

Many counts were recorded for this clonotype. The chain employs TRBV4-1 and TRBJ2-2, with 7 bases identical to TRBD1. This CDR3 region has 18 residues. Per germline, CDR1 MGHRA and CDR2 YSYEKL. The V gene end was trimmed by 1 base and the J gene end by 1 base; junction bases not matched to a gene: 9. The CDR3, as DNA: TGCGCCAGCAGCCAAGTGTTATCGGGGACAGAGAACACCGGGGAGCTGTTTTTT. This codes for CASSQVLSGTENTGELFF.

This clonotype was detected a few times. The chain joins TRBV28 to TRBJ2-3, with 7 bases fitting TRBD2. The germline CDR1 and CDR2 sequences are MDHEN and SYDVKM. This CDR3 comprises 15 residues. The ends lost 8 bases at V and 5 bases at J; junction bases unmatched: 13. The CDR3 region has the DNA TGTGCCAGCCCCCCCTTGGCGGGAGAGGTAGATACGCAGTATTTT. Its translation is CASPPLAGEVDTQYF. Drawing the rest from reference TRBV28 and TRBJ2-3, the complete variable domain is DVKVTQSSRYLVKRTGEKVFLECVQDMDHENMFWYRQDPGLGLRLIYFSYDVKMKEKGDIPEGYSVSREKKERFSLILESASTNQTSMYLCASPPLAGEVDTQYFGPGTRLTVL.

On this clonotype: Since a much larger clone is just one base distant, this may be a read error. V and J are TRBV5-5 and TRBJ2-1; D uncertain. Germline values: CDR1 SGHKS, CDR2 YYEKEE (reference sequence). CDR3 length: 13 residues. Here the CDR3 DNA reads TGTGCCAGCAGCTCCACCAGTGGGGATGAGCAGTCCTTC. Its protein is CASSSTSGDEQSF.